This T cell receptor beta chain originates from a study of blood T cell repertoires in COVID-19. The CDR3 has 15 amino acids. Germline V gene data show CDR1 as ENHRY and CDR2 as SYGVKD. V was pared by 5 bases and J by 3 bases, with 3 bases of the junction left unmatched. The data were produced by immunoSEQ multiplex PCR, yet TCRdb's version contains in-frame clones alone and is incomplete. The data contain some 350,000 clones, about nine tenths of them singletons. Material: peripheral blood. V gene TRBV10-3 combines with J gene TRBJ2-3; TRBD2 agrees at 12 bases. The sequence came from a woman aged 70-85 years with COVID-19, enrolled during active disease. CDR3 sequence: CAISRLAGETDTQYF. The DNA of the CDR3 is TGTGCCATCAGTCGACTAGCGGGGGAGACAGATACGCAGTATTTT.